This TCR beta chain originates from a study of blood T cell repertoires in COVID-19. Study overall: Samples representing acute and convalescent COVID-19 were sourced from the United States, Italy and Spain. PBMCs, B-cell-depleted T cells, or T cells were the source of the cDNA or gDNA that made up the material.

Per the study methods: Amplification from reference gene primers served as the basis for estimated nucleated cell counts. Assay: immunoSEQ multiplex PCR; the TCRdb copy retains only in-frame clones and omits some. V and J calls and clone size are as listed in that table; D and trimming were resolved from the DNA. This table has 340,000 or so clones, about 83% appearing once. The V end lost 2 bases, the J end lost 3 bases, and 10 bases lay between the germline ends. CDR3 length equals 13 residues. CDR1 and CDR2 from the germline V gene are GTSNPN and SVGIG (reference sequence). The V call is TRBV30, the J call TRBJ1-1; no reliable D call. This clonotype originated in a man younger than 45 with active or convalescent COVID-19. Sequencing was done on a sample of peripheral blood. Here the CDR3 reads CAWSITADTEAFF. The CDR3 DNA is TGTGCCTGGAGTATCACGGCGGACACTGAAGCTTTCTTT.